Listed below are T cell receptor beta chains from one sample, sequenced in a study of regulatory T cells in long-lasting Graves disease. TCRdb recomputed calls from the multiplex PCR reads with MiXCR, one row per CDR3 protein. Among about 470,000 distinct CDR3 sequences listed, less than 25% were seen once. Sequencing used peripheral blood mononuclear cells (PBMCs), obtained when the disease was refractory, from a patient treated with antithyroid drugs. The receptors derive from a female donor with Graves disease. CDR3s include the opening cysteine and the closing phenylalanine or tryptophan. A D gene is named only where the DNA matches it firmly. Clone size is not always given. Where it is, it says once, few, many or a class for expanded clones.

J gene | V gene | D gene | clone size | CDR3 DNA | CDR3 protein
TRBJ2-1 | TRBV20-1 | TRBD2 | few | TGCAGTGCTAGGGATACTAGCGGGAGTGACAATGAGCAGTTCTTC | CSARDTSGSDNEQFF
TRBJ1-3 | TRBV5-1 | NA | NA | TGCGCCAGCAGCTTGGAAGGTCGGGGAACTGGAAACACCATATATTTT | CASSLEGRGTGNTIYF
TRBJ1-1 | TRBV7-9 | TRBD1 | few | TGTGCCAGCAGCTTGGGAACAGGGGGTTGGGGAAACACTGAAGCTTTCTTT | CASSLGTGGWGNTEAFF
TRBJ2-6 | TRBV27 | NA | NA | TGTGCCAGCAGTTTATATAGCCCGGAATTGTCTGGGGCCAACGTCCTGACTTTC | CASSLYSPELSGANVLTF
TRBJ2-7 | TRBV3-1 | NA | many | TGTGCCAGCAGCCAAGGCTCATCACTAGCACACGCCTACGAGCAGTACTTC | CASSQGSSLAHAYEQYF
TRBJ1-2 | TRBV2 | NA | many | TGTGCCAGCAGTGAAACTCCCGCATTCTATGGCTACACCTTC | CASSETPAFYGYTF
TRBJ1-1 | TRBV30 | NA | many | TGTGCCTGGAGTACCTCGAGGGACACTGAAGCTTTCTTT | CAWSTSRDTEAFF
TRBJ2-5 | TRBV27 | NA | NA | TGTGCCAGCAGCCCCGGTCGGGTCCAAGAGACCCAGTACTTC | CASSPGRVQETQYF
TRBJ1-2 | TRBV7-9 | NA | few | TGTGCCAGCAGCTTAGCAGGGGACGTCTACACCTTC | CASSLAGDVYTF
TRBJ2-7 | TRBV20-1 | TRBD1 | NA | TGCAGTGCTAGAGATACGGGGACAGGGGGCGAAGAGCAGTACTTC | CSARDTGTGGEEQYF
TRBJ2-7 | TRBV9 | NA | few | TGTGCCAGCAGCGTAGGGCAGGAAACCTACGAGCAGTACTTC | CASSVGQETYEQYF
TRBJ2-7 | TRBV5-5 | NA | many | TGTGCCAGCATGGGGAGCGTAGCTCGAGGCGAGCAGTACTTC | CASMGSVARGEQYF
TRBJ2-7 | TRBV7-9 | NA | NA | TGTGCCAGCAGCTTATTGGCCTTATCGGGCGAGCAGTACTTC | CASSLLALSGEQYF
TRBJ1-5 | TRBV6-5 | NA | NA | TGTGCCAGCAGTTTTCCGAGGTCCAGGGCCCAGCATTTT | CASSFPRSRAQHF
TRBJ2-1 | TRBV28 | TRBD1 | few | TGTGCCAGCAGCCCCCGGACAGGGCTACGCTACAATGAGCAGTTCTTC | CASSPRTGLRYNEQFF
TRBJ1-1 | TRBV20-1 | NA | NA | TGCAGTGCTACCCACGGGCTGAACACTGAAGCTTTCTTT | CSATHGLNTEAFF
TRBJ2-4 | TRBV29-1 | TRBD1 | many | TGCAGCGTGGGGACAGGGGGCCTCCCTGACGGTCAGTACTTC | CSVGTGGLPDGQYF
TRBJ2-7 | TRBV19 | NA | few | TGTGCCAGTAGTATAGAAGGTAGCGGTACCTACGAGCAGTACTTC | CASSIEGSGTYEQYF
TRBJ1-5 | TRBV30 | NA | NA | TGTGCCTGGAGTGTACAGGCAGGGATAAATCAGCCCCAGCATTTT | CAWSVQAGINQPQHF
TRBJ1-2 | TRBV28 | NA | many | TGTGCCAGCAGTTTAGCAGGGGTTCGAGGCTACACCTTC | CASSLAGVRGYTF
TRBJ2-1 | TRBV6-1 | TRBD1 | NA | TGTGCCAGCAGCCCCCGACAGGGACGGTTTGTCTACAATGAGCAGTTCTTC | CASSPRQGRFVYNEQFF
TRBJ1-3 | TRBV4-3 | NA | NA | TGCGCCAGCAGCCAACAGACAGTTGGCTCTGGAAACACCATATATTTT | CASSQQTVGSGNTIYF
TRBJ2-7 | TRBV20-1 | TRBD2 | NA | TGCAGTGCTAGAGCCCTCCCCCACGGAGAGCGGGAGATCTACGAGCAGTACTTC | CSARALPHGEREIYEQYF
TRBJ2-7 | TRBV27 | NA | many | TGTGCCAGCAGTTTTTTGGCCACCTACGAGCAGTACTTC | CASSFLATYEQYF
TRBJ1-3 | TRBV7-9 | NA | NA | TGTGCCAGCAGCTTAGGAGGTCCCCCTGGAAACACCATATATTTT | CASSLGGPPGNTIYF
TRBJ1-3 | TRBV30 | NA | NA | TGTGCCTGGGCCACAGGGAGCTCTGGAAACACCATATATTTT | CAWATGSSGNTIYF
TRBJ2-1 | TRBV10-3 | NA | NA | TGTGCCATCAGTGAATTTCGGGAGCCCGCCTACAATGAGCAGTTCTTC | CAISEFREPAYNEQFF
TRBJ1-2 | TRBV27 | TRBD1 | NA | TGTGCCAGCAGTCGCGGCACAGGGGGGAACTATGGCTACACCTTC | CASSRGTGGNYGYTF